This TCR beta chain was found in a study of cytomegalovirus exposure and HLA in healthy donors. Whole-study findings and limits: Presence/absence analyses assumed roughly uniform sequencing depth across donors, which may not hold. Follow-up analysis later connected one missense variant in DCLRE1C with trimming of TCR beta V- and J-genes.

Comment on this clone: Its antigen remains unknown.

PCR used 60 Vbeta primers and 13 Jbeta primers. Sequenced by immunoSEQ multiplex PCR; TCRdb stores in-frame clones only, minus some. The data show roughly 100,000 clones, roughly 78% seen once. The trim removed 1 base at V and 7 bases at J, leaving 10 bases unmatched. The CDR3 is 16 residues long. Germline V CDR1 and CDR2: SGHTA, FQGTGA. Each donor was nominally healthy when sampled (though unrecorded immune exposures were likely). Sequenced sample: PBMCs. The rearrangement joins TRBV7-3 to TRBJ2-1; TRBD2 matches 7 bases. This clonotype was sampled from a woman aged 40 to 55 in good health and CMV-seronegative. CDR3 sequence: CASSLKGAGIENEQFF. Written as DNA, the CDR3 is TGTGCCAGCAGCTTAAAAGGAGCGGGAATTGAGAATGAGCAGTTCTTC.